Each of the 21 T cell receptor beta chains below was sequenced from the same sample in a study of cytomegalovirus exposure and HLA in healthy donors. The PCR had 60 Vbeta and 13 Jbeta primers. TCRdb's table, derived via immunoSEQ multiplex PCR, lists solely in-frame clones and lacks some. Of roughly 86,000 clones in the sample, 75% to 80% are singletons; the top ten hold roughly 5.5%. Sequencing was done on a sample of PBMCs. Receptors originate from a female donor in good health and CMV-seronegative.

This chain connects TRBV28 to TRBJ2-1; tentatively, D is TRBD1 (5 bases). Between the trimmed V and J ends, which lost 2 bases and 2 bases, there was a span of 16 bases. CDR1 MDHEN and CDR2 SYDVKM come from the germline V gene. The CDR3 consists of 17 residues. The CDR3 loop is CASSLADSKGTYNEQFF. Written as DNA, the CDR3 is TGTGCCAGCAGTTTAGCCGACAGTAAGGGGACCTACAATGAGCAGTTCTTC.

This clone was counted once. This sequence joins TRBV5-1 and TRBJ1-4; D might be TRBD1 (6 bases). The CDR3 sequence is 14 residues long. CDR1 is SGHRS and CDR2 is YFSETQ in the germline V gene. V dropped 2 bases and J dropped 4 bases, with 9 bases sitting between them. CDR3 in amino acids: CASSLGQLNEKLFF. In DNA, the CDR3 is TGCGCCAGCAGCTTAGGACAGCTTAATGAAAAACTGTTTTTT.

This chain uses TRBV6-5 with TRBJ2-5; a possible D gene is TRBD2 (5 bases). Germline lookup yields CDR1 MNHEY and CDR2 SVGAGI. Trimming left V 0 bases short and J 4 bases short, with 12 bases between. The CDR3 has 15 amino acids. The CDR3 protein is CASSYSNKGRETQYF. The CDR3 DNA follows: TGTGCCAGCAGTTACTCGAATAAAGGGAGAGAGACCCAGTACTTC.

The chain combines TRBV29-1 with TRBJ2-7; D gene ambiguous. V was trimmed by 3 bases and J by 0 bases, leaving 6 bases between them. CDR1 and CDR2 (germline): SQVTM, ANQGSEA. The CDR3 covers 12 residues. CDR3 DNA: TGCAGCGTTGACGACAACTCCTACGAGCAGTACTTC. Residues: CSVDDNSYEQYF.

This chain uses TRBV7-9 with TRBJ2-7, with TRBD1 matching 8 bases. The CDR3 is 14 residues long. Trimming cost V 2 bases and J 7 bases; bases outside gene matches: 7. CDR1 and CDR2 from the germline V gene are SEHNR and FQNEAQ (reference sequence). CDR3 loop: CASSLLTGAREQYF. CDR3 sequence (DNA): TGTGCCAGCAGCTTACTGACAGGGGCGAGGGAGCAGTACTTC.

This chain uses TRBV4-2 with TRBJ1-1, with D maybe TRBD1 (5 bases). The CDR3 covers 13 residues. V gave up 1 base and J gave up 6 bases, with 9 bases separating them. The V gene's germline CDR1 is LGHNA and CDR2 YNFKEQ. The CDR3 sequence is CASSQVPRAEAFF. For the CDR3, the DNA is TGTGCCAGCAGCCAAGTTCCCAGGGCTGAAGCTTTCTTT.

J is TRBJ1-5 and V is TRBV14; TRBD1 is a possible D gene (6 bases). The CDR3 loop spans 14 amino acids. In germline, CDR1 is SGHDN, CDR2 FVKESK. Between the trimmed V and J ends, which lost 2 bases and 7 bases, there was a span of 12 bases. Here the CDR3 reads CASSQSGASQPQHF. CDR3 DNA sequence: TGTGCCAGCAGCCAATCAGGGGCATCACAGCCCCAGCATTTT.

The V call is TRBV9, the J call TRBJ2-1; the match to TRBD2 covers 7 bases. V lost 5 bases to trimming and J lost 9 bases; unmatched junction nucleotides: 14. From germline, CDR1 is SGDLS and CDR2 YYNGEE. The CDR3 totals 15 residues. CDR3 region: CASSPTSAFGAEQFF. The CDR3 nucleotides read TGTGCCAGCAGTCCTACTAGCGCATTCGGGGCTGAGCAGTTCTTC.

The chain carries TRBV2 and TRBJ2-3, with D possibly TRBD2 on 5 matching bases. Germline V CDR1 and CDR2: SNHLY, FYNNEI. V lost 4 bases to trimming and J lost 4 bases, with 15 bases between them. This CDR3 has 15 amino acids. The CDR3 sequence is CASSAPSGFSDTQYF. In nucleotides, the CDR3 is TGTGCCAGCAGTGCACCTTCGGGGTTCTCAGATACGCAGTATTTT.

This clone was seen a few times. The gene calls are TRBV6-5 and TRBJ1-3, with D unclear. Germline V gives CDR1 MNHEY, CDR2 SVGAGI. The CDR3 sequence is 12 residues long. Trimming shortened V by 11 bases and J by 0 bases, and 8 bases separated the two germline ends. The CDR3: CAVTSSGNTIYF. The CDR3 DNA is TGTGCCGTTACGAGCTCTGGAAACACCATATATTTT.

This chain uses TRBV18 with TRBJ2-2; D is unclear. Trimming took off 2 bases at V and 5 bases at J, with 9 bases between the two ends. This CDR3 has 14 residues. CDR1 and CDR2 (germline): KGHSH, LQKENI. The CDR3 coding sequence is TGTGCCAGCTCACCAACGCTGAGGACCGGGGAGCTGTTTTTT. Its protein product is CASSPTLRTGELFF.

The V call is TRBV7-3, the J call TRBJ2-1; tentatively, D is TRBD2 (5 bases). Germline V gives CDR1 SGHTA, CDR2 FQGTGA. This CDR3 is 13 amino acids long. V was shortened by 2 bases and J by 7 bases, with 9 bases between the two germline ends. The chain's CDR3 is CASSLAGGNEQFF. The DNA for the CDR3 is TGTGCCAGCAGCTTAGCGGGTGGGAATGAGCAGTTCTTC.

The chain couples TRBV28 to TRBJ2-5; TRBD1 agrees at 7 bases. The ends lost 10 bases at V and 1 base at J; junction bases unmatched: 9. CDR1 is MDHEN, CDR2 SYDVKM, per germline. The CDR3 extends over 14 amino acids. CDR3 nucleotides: TGTGCCACCTCCCGAGGGGGCCCCCAAGAGACCCAGTACTTC. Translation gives CATSRGGPQETQYF.

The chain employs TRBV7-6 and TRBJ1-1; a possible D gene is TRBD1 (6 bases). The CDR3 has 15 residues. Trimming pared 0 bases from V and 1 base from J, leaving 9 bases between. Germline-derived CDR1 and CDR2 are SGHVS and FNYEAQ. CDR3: CASSLARTANTEAFF. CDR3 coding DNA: TGTGCCAGCAGCTTAGCCCGGACAGCGAACACTGAAGCTTTCTTT.

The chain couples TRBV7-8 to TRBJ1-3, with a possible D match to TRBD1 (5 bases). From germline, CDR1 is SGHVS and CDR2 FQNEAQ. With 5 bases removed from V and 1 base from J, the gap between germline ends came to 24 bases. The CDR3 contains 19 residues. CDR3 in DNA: TGTGCCAGCAGCCGGAACAGGACACCGCCACGATTTTCTGGAAACACCATATATTTT. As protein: CASSRNRTPPRFSGNTIYF.

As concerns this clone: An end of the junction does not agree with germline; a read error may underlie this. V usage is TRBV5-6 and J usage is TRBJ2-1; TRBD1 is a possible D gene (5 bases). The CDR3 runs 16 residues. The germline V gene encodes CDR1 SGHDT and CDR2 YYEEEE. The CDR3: CASSYRLGPSSNEQFF. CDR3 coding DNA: TGTGCCAGCAGCTATCGGTTGGGGCCCTCCTCCAATGAGCAGTTCTTC. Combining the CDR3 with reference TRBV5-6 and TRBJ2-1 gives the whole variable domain DAGVTQSPTHLIKTRGQQVTLRCSPKSGHDTVSWYQQALGQGPQFIFQYYEEEERQRGNFPDRFSGHQFPNYSSELNVNALLLGDSALYLCASSYRLGPSSNEQFFGPGTRLTVL.

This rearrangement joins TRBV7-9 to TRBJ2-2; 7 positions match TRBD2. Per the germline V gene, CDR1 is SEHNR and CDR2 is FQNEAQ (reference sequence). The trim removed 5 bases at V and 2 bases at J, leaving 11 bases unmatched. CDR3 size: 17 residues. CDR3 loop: CASSRPAASGNTGELFF. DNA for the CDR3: TGTGCCAGCAGCCGCCCCGCGGCTAGCGGAAACACCGGGGAGCTGTTTTTT.

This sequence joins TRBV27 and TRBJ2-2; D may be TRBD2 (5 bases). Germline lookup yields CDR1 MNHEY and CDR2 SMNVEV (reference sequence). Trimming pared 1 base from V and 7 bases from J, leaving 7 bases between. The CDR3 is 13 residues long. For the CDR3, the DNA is TGTGCCAGCAGTTTATTGGGGAGCGGGGAGCTGTTTTTT. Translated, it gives CASSLLGSGELFF.

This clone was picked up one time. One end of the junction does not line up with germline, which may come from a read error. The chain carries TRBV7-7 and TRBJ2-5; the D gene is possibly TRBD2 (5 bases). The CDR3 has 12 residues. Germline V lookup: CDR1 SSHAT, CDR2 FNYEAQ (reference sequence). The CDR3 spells CASSSSDSPQYF. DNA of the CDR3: TGTGCTAGCAGCTCTTCGGACTCGCCCCAGTACTTC.

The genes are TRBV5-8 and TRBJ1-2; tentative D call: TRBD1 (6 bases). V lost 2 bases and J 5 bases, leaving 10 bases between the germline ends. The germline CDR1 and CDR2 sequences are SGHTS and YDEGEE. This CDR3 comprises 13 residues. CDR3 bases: TGTGCCAGCAGCTTTACAGGGACGTATGGCTACACCTTC. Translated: CASSFTGTYGYTF.

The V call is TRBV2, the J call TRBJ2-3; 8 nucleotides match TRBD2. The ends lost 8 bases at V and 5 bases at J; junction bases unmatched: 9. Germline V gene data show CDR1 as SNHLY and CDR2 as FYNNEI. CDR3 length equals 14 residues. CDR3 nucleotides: TGTGCCAGCGGTACCCCGGGGGGGAGAGATACGCAGTATTTT. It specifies CASGTPGGRDTQYF.